This is a list of T cell receptor beta chains from one sample in a study of shared clonotypes between healthy human individuals. Using immunoSEQ multiplex PCR, the repertoire was profiled, and TCRdb retains in-frame clones only, with some absent. The sample records 400,000 to 600,000 clones, 90% to 97% being singletons. Sequencing was carried out using naive CD4+ T cells sorted from blood. The receptors were sampled from a woman aged 25 to 45 in good health. CDR3s include the opening cysteine and the closing phenylalanine or tryptophan. A D gene is named only where the DNA matches it firmly. The size of a clone is reported for some rows only, either as once, few or many, or as a class for expanded clones.

cdr3_length j_call d_call clone_size v_call cdr3_aa cdr3_nt
16 TRBJ1-2 TRBD1 - TRBV19 CASDQRSAGGTYGYTF TGTGCCAGTGACCAGCGTAGCGCAGGGGGTACCTATGGCTACACCTTC
16 TRBJ1-2 - - TRBV6-4 CASSHRLPSSNYGYTF TGTGCCAGCAGCCACCGGCTTCCCTCATCTAACTATGGCTACACCTTC
15 TRBJ1-4 - - TRBV6-5 CASSYGGQPNEKLFF TGTGCCAGCAGTTACGGGGGACAACCTAATGAAAAACTGTTTTTT
14 TRBJ2-7 - once TRBV7-2 CASSLAGLSYEQYF TGTGCCAGCAGCTTAGCGGGGCTCAGCTACGAGCAGTACTTC
17 TRBJ2-3 TRBD1 - TRBV27 CASSLRGGQGKPDTQYF TGTGCCAGCAGTTTAAGGGGAGGACAGGGGAAGCCAGATACGCAGTATTTT
12 TRBJ1-5 - - TRBV27 CASSFTNQPQHF TGTGCCAGCAGTTTCACAAATCAGCCCCAGCATTTT
15 TRBJ1-4 TRBD1 - TRBV7-2 CASSFPGTGWKKLFF TGTGCCAGCAGCTTCCCCGGGACAGGGTGGAAAAAACTGTTTTTT
15 TRBJ2-7 - - TRBV2 CASSDSGSSSYEQYF TGTGCCAGCAGTGACAGCGGCTCTAGCTCCTACGAGCAGTACTTC
14 TRBJ1-2 TRBD1 - TRBV19 CASRRAGGRYGYTF TGTGCCAGTAGGAGAGCAGGGGGCAGGTATGGCTACACCTTC
13 TRBJ2-7 - - TRBV14 CASSQGGTYEQYF TGTGCCAGCAGCCAAGGCGGTACCTACGAGCAGTACTTC
12 TRBJ2-3 - - TRBV5-1 CASSQSTDTQYF TGCGCCAGCAGCCAAAGCACAGATACGCAGTATTTT
17 TRBJ2-5 TRBD2 once TRBV29-1 CSVDWGRIAGDQETQYF TGCAGCGTTGATTGGGGTAGGATAGCGGGGGACCAAGAGACCCAGTACTTC
13 TRBJ1-2 - - TRBV30 CAWVPNTYYGYTF TGTGCCTGGGTCCCTAACACCTACTATGGCTACACCTTC
19 TRBJ1-5 TRBD1 - TRBV28 CASRYRRGTGEVGNQPQHF TGTGCCAGCAGATACAGACGAGGGACAGGGGAGGTAGGCAATCAGCCCCAGCATTTT
15 TRBJ2-2 - - TRBV5-1 CASSTGLTNTGELFF TGCGCCAGCAGCACGGGACTCACGAACACCGGGGAGCTGTTTTTT
16 TRBJ2-7 - - TRBV6-5 CASSYAPGGEGYEQYF TGTGCCAGCAGTTACGCCCCAGGGGGGGAGGGCTACGAGCAGTACTTC
14 TRBJ2-7 TRBD2 - TRBV19 CASTRDGTRSEQYF TGTGCCAGTACCCGAGACGGGACTAGGTCCGAGCAGTACTTC
13 TRBJ1-1 - - TRBV27 CASSTEGYTEAFF TGTGCCAGCAGTACCGAAGGGTACACTGAAGCTTTCTTT
14 TRBJ2-7 - - TRBV14 CASSHDSFSYEQYF TGTGCCAGCAGCCACGACAGCTTCTCCTACGAGCAGTACTTC
14 TRBJ2-1 - - TRBV11-2 CASSSWTLGVEQFF TGTGCCAGCAGCTCTTGGACTCTTGGGGTTGAGCAGTTCTTC
13 TRBJ1-5 - - TRBV21-1 CASSQTGDQPQHF TGTGCCAGCAGCCAGACAGGGGATCAGCCCCAGCATTTT
12 TRBJ1-2 - - TRBV7-2 CASSPQGLGYTF TGTGCCAGCAGCCCACAGGGCCTCGGCTACACCTTC
14 TRBJ1-2 - - TRBV28 CASSPKPESGGYTF TGTGCCAGCAGCCCCAAACCTGAATCCGGGGGCTACACCTTC
15 TRBJ1-5 TRBD1 - TRBV19 CASSILGQTYQPQHF TGTGCCAGTAGTATATTGGGACAGACCTATCAGCCCCAGCATTTT
14 TRBJ1-2 - - TRBV28 CASSLEGRIVGYTF TGTGCCAGCAGTTTGGAGGGTAGGATCGTCGGCTACACCTTC
15 TRBJ1-3 - - TRBV5-1 CASSPSAPSGNTIYF TGCGCCAGCAGCCCGTCAGCACCATCTGGAAACACCATATATTTT
13 TRBJ1-4 - - TRBV11-2 CASSVATNEKLFF TGTGCCAGCAGCGTCGCAACTAATGAAAAACTGTTTTTT
16 TRBJ2-5 TRBD2 - TRBV5-1 CASSLSREGFGETQYF TGCGCCAGCAGCTTGTCACGGGAGGGCTTTGGAGAGACCCAGTACTTC
17 TRBJ2-5 TRBD2 - TRBV18 CASSPPAGGPHQETQYF TGTGCCAGCTCACCACCGGCGGGAGGGCCTCACCAAGAGACCCAGTACTTC
15 TRBJ1-5 - - TRBV15 CATSRPRTGNQPQHF TGTGCCACCAGCAGACCCAGGACGGGTAATCAGCCCCAGCATTTT
14 TRBJ1-1 - - TRBV11-2 CASSFISGDTEAFF TGTGCCAGCAGCTTCATCTCTGGGGACACTGAAGCTTTCTTT
15 TRBJ2-7 - - TRBV28 CASTSEELSSYEQYF TGTGCCAGCACCTCGGAGGAGTTAAGCTCCTACGAGCAGTACTTC
15 TRBJ2-1 TRBD2 - TRBV7-2 CASSLVGTTYNEQFF TGTGCCAGCAGCTTAGTTGGGACTACTTACAATGAGCAGTTCTTC